Detailed here is one TCR beta chain. Its antigen is currently unknown. Investigators reverse transcribed all isolated RNA, so they sequenced expressed TCRB transcripts. TCRdb keeps only in-frame clones here, not all; method: immunoSEQ multiplex PCR. The sample carries a few hundred thousand clones, over 11% recorded once. The sample belongs to a study of beta chain features in type 1 diabetes. Study observations and caveats: All four CD4+ subsets from Type 1 diabetes patients carried moderately but significantly shorter TCRB CDR3s.

The V gene's germline CDR1 is ENHRY and CDR2 SYGVKD. The CDR3 length is 14 residues. Trimming cost V 7 bases and J 2 bases; bases outside gene matches: 5. This TCR was sampled from a man aged 30 to 45 with type 1 diabetes. The chain links TRBV10-3 to TRBJ2-7, with 10 nucleotides matching TRBD1. What was sequenced was naive CD4+ T cells from blood. The CDR3, as DNA: TGTGCCATCACCGTTGGACAGGGGGCCTACGAGCAGTACTTC. Protein: CAITVGQGAYEQYF.